Listed below are T cell receptor beta chains from one sample, sequenced in a study of T-cell memory formation after mild COVID-19. A single record per CDR3 protein comes from TCRdb applying MiXCR to the 5' RACE reads. The sample shows 300,000 to 400,000 distinct CDR3 sequences, approximately 15% of them seen only once. Material for sequencing was PBMCs or a T cell subset sorted from them (not recorded which). These receptors originate from a man between 18 and 35 years old who had mild COVID-19 (a few samples of this study predate the infection). Cell type and time point are not known. CDR3s include the opening cysteine and the closing phenylalanine or tryptophan.

TRBJ2-2 | TRBV6-5 | CASSYGQRGSGELFF
TRBJ2-2 | TRBV5-4 | CASSLGVSAGELFF
TRBJ1-6 | TRBV5-1 | CASSGTGNSPLHF
TRBJ2-3 | TRBV7-6 | CASSPHGGRTDTQYF
TRBJ2-3 | TRBV7-2 | CASATIQRDTQYF
TRBJ2-3 | TRBV5-1 | CASSLMSSTDTQYF
TRBJ1-3 | TRBV5-1 | CASSSGQAAGNTIYF
TRBJ2-1 | TRBV7-9 | CASSPERGRLPYEQFF
TRBJ1-4 | TRBV28 | CASSFAQGGEKLFF
TRBJ1-5 | TRBV29-1 | CSVQTSGNQPQHF
TRBJ2-7 | TRBV19 | CASSITPAYEQYF
TRBJ2-6 | TRBV7-6 | CASESSGRSGANVLTF
TRBJ2-3 | TRBV27 | CASSLIASTDTQYF
TRBJ2-3 | TRBV7-2 | CASSFHQGSADTQYF
TRBJ1-4 | TRBV2 | CASTGENNEKLFF
TRBJ2-5 | TRBV9 | CASSVASQGAGETQYF
TRBJ2-5 | TRBV5-1 | CASSLATAQETQYF
TRBJ1-6 | TRBV19 | CASSVGGSGLFHSPLHF
TRBJ1-1 | TRBV18 | CASSQGRGETEAFF
TRBJ2-2 | TRBV3-1 | CASSQVPYTGELFF
TRBJ1-2 | TRBV9 | CASSVGGGDYGYTF
TRBJ1-1 | TRBV6-1 | CATSRGASEAFF
TRBJ2-3 | TRBV18 | CASSPPMADTQYF
TRBJ2-2 | TRBV3-1 | CASSQGTSGALFF
TRBJ2-7 | TRBV20-1 | CSANRDRDYEQYF
TRBJ2-3 | TRBV7-2 | CASGGPSGTDTQYF
TRBJ2-2 | TRBV20-1 | CSARDPTGPGELFF